The rows below give T cell receptor beta chains drawn from one sample of a study of blood T cell repertoires in COVID-19. Here immunoSEQ multiplex PCR was the method, and the copy in TCRdb shows in-frame clones only, minus some. This table has around 230,000 clones, about 88% appearing once. Specimen: peripheral blood. The receptors were gathered from a man aged 40-50 years with acute or convalescent COVID-19. The CDR3 runs from the conserved cysteine through the conserved F or W. D genes are given only for firm matches. The size of a clone is reported for some rows only, either as once, few or many, or as a class for expanded clones.

TRBV27	-	once	TRBJ2-7	CASSPTTYEQYF	TGTGCCAGCAGTCCTACCACCTACGAGCAGTACTTC
TRBV19	TRBD1	once	TRBJ2-2	CASRRDRETGELFF	TGTGCCAGTAGACGGGACAGGGAGACCGGGGAGCTGTTTTTT
TRBV2	TRBD1	-	TRBJ2-7	CASSEARGSEQYF	TGTGCCAGCAGTGAAGCCAGGGGGAGCGAGCAGTACTTC
TRBV4-1	-	once	TRBJ2-7	CASSQEASSYEQYF	TGCGCCAGCAGCCAAGAGGCTAGCTCCTACGAGCAGTACTTC
TRBV3-1/TRBV3-2	-	-	TRBJ1-4	CASSQGLVGGSGEKLFF	TGTGCCAGCAGCCAAGGACTCGTGGGGGGGTCAGGGGAAAAACTGTTTTTT
TRBV20-1	TRBD2	-	TRBJ2-7	CSASTAGEEQYF	TGCAGTGCTAGTACAGCGGGAGAGGAGCAGTACTTC
TRBV27	-	-	TRBJ2-1	CASSLKTPLYNEQFF	TGTGCCAGCAGTTTAAAGACTCCTCTTTACAATGAGCAGTTCTTC
TRBV6-2/TRBV6-3	-	-	TRBJ1-5	CASSYSQGSSNQPQHF	TGTGCCAGCAGTTACTCACAGGGCTCGAGCAATCAGCCCCAGCATTTT
TRBV11-2	-	-	TRBJ2-2	CASSPRTGELFF	TGTGCCAGCAGCCCCAGAACCGGGGAGCTGTTTTTT
TRBV5-1	-	-	TRBJ1-2	CASSPLRLTAEGGYTF	TGCGCCAGCAGCCCCCTCCGTTTGACAGCGGAGGGTGGCTACACCTTC
TRBV3-1/TRBV3-2	TRBD2	-	TRBJ2-2	CASSQGPGRSGELFF	TGTGCCAGCAGCCAAGGGCCCGGGAGGTCCGGGGAGCTGTTTTTT
TRBV2	TRBD1	-	TRBJ1-2	CASRPGQNYGYTF	TGTGCCAGCAGACCGGGACAGAACTATGGCTACACCTTC
TRBV10-3	TRBD1	-	TRBJ2-2	CAIRRDSTGELFF	TGTGCCATCAGAAGGGACAGTACCGGGGAGCTGTTTTTT
TRBV4-2	TRBD2	-	TRBJ2-1	CASSRGTSVYNEQFF	TGTGCCAGCAGCCGTGGGACTAGCGTCTACAATGAGCAGTTCTTC
TRBV25-1	-	-	TRBJ1-1	CASSPTGNTEAFF	TGTGCCAGCAGTCCAACAGGGAATACTGAAGCTTTCTTT
TRBV7-9	TRBD1	-	TRBJ2-3	CASKDRETDTQYF	TGTGCCAGCAAAGACAGGGAAACAGATACGCAGTATTTT
TRBV28	-	-	TRBJ1-4	CASSKWTVTNEKLFF	TGTGCCAGCAGCAAATGGACAGTAACTAATGAAAAACTGTTTTTT
TRBV27	TRBD2	-	TRBJ2-1	CASSLILAGGHEQFF	TGTGCCAGCAGTTTAATTCTAGCGGGGGGGCATGAGCAGTTCTTC
TRBV7-9	-	-	TRBJ1-6	CASSLTNSPLHF	TGTGCCAGCAGCTTAACAAATTCACCCCTCCACTTT
TRBV3-1/TRBV3-2	-	-	TRBJ1-5	CASSQGPPGVQPQHF	TGTGCCAGCAGCCAAGGTCCACCAGGGGTCCAGCCCCAGCATTTT
TRBV19	TRBD1	-	TRBJ2-5	CASTALPGTGQETQYF	TGTGCCAGTACCGCCCTTCCAGGGACAGGGCAAGAGACCCAGTACTTC
TRBV6-5	-	-	TRBJ2-3	CASSYSDFEAGTQYF	TGTGCCAGCAGTTACTCGGATTTCGAGGCGGGTACGCAGTATTTT
TRBV28	TRBD1	-	TRBJ1-2	CASSASGQGAFYGYTF	TGTGCCAGCAGCGCCAGCGGACAGGGGGCGTTTTATGGCTACACCTTC